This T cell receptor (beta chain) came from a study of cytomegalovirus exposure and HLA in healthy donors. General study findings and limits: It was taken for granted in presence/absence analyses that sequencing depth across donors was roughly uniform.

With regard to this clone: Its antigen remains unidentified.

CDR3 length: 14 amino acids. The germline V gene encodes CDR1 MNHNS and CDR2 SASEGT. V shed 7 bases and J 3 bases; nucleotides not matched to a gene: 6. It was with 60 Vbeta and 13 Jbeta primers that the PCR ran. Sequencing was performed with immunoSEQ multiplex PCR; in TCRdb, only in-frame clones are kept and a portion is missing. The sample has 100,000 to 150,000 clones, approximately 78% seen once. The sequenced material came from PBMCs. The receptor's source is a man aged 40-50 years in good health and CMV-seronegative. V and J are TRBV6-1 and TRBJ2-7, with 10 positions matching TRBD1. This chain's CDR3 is CASTGTGAFYEQYF. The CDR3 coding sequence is TGTGCCAGCACTGGGACAGGGGCGTTCTACGAGCAGTACTTC.